This T cell receptor beta chain was sequenced in a study of beta chain features in type 1 diabetes. As for this clone: What it binds is not known.

Expressed TCRB transcripts were sequenced after all isolated RNA was converted to cDNA. The study sequenced naive, central memory and regulatory T cell samples to an average of roughly 3.4 million reads. Using immunoSEQ multiplex PCR, the repertoire was profiled, and TCRdb retains in-frame clones only, with some absent. The table records about 340,000 clones, about 13% of them present only once. Regarding the study as a whole: TCRB CDR3 length was moderately but significantly reduced in all four CD4+ subsets of Type 1 diabetes patients.

The source material was naive CD4+ T cells from blood. This TCR came from a woman aged 18-29 years with type 1 diabetes.

The CDR3 nucleotides read TGTGCCAGCAGCGTAGCGGCAGGGAGGGACACTGAAGCTTTCTTT. Protein: CASSVAAGRDTEAFF. This chain uses TRBV9 with TRBJ1-1; tentative D call: TRBD1 (5 bases). The CDR3 has 15 residues. V gave up 0 bases and J gave up 3 bases, with 12 bases separating them. Germline V gives CDR1 SGDLS, CDR2 YYNGEE.